Listed below are T cell receptor beta chains from one sample, sequenced in a study of technical replicates of blood from several donors. Some clones are missing from TCRdb's copy, which holds only in-frame ones; the method was immunoSEQ multiplex PCR. The table has about 69,000 clones, 88% seen once. Sequencing was done on a sample of PBMCs. These receptors were collected from a human donor in good health. Some clones in this sample may be carry-over from other donors' samples. Both conserved end residues are part of each CDR3. A D gene is named only where the DNA matches it firmly. The size entry is marked missing in some rows and otherwise reads once, few, many or a size class.

>TRBJ2-1|TRBV4-2|.|.
TGTGCCAGCAGCCAAGCGGGCAGGGCGACCAGACTCTCCTACAATGAGCAGTTCTTC
CASSQAGRATRLSYNEQFF
>TRBJ2-7|TRBV11-2|.|TRBD1
TGTGCCAGCAGCTTAGGAGGGACAGGGGTTCGTGCCGAGCAGTACTTC
CASSLGGTGVRAEQYF
>TRBJ1-6|TRBV14|.|.
TGTGCCAGCAGACGGGGGGGGGCGTATAATTCACCCCTCCACTTT
CASRRGGAYNSPLHF
>TRBJ2-3|TRBV5-1|once|.
TGCGCCAGCAGCTTGTACGGACTTAACACAGATACGCAGTATTTT
CASSLYGLNTDTQYF
>TRBJ1-3|TRBV11-1|.|.
TGTGCCAGCAGCACTCGACAGAAATACTCTGGAAACACCATATATTTT
CASSTRQKYSGNTIYF
>TRBJ1-2|TRBV11-2|.|.
TGTGCCAGCAGCTTACAGGCAGGGGTTAGTGACTATGGCTACACCTTC
CASSLQAGVSDYGYTF
>TRBJ2-4|TRBV5-6|.|.
TGTGCCAGCAGCCCGCCTAGCGTCCCAAACATTCAGTACTTC
CASSPPSVPNIQYF
>TRBJ2-1|TRBV27|.|TRBD2
TGTGCCAGCACCACCTCACTAGCGGGAGTCAATGAGCAGTTCTTC
CASTTSLAGVNEQFF
>TRBJ1-2|TRBV10-3|.|TRBD1
TGTGCCATCAGGAGCCCGGGACAGGGAGATTATGGCTACACCTTC
CAIRSPGQGDYGYTF
>TRBJ2-1|TRBV19|.|TRBD1
TGTGCCACTAATCCGGGACAGGGGAGGTTTGAGCAGTTCTTC
CATNPGQGRFEQFF
>TRBJ2-7|TRBV10-3|.|TRBD1
TGTGCCATCACCCAAGCACAGGGGGTTGGCGAGCAGTACTTC
CAITQAQGVGEQYF
>TRBJ1-2|TRBV30|.|.
TGTGCGGTCAGGGTGCGGGGTGGCTACACCTTC
CAVRVRGGYTF
>TRBJ1-5|TRBV6-1|.|.
TGTGCCAGCGCTAAGAATAGCAATCAGCCCCAGCATTTT
CASAKNSNQPQHF
>TRBJ2-7|TRBV6-5|once|TRBD2
TGTGCCAGCAGTTACCTGGCTAGCGGGACATACGAGCAGTACTTC
CASSYLASGTYEQYF
>TRBJ1-6|TRBV6-5|.|.
TGTGCCAGCACTCTATCGGGGGGCATTAATTCACCCCTCCACTTT
CASTLSGGINSPLHF
>TRBJ2-5|TRBV5-1|.|TRBD1
TGCGCCAGCAGCTGGGGGACAGGGCAAGAGACCCAGTACTTC
CASSWGTGQETQYF
>TRBJ1-6|TRBV7-2|.|TRBD1
TGTGCCAGCAGCGCCGGACAGGGCTATAATTCACCCCTCCACTTT
CASSAGQGYNSPLHF
>TRBJ2-3|TRBV5-5|.|TRBD2
TGTGCCAGCAGCTTGGCCTCTAGCGGGGGGGGACTAAGCACAGATACGCAGTATTTT
CASSLASSGGGLSTDTQYF
>TRBJ1-2|TRBV7-9|.|TRBD1
TGTGCCAGCAGCTTAGCGTCAGGGGGCCCCTATGGCTACACCTTC
CASSLASGGPYGYTF
>TRBJ2-1|TRBV5-1|.|TRBD2
TGCGCCAGCAGCCCGGGACTAGCGGGAAACAATGAGCAGTTCTTC
CASSPGLAGNNEQFF
>TRBJ1-2|TRBV5-8|.|.
TGTGCCAGCAGCATTAACTATGAGTACGGCTACACCTTC
CASSINYEYGYTF
>TRBJ2-7|TRBV10-3|.|TRBD1
TGTGCCATCAGTGAGGGGGACAGGGCTGGGCTCGAGCAGTACTTC
CAISEGDRAGLEQYF
>TRBJ2-1|TRBV29-1|.|.
TGCAGCGATCGGACTGGGACCTACAATGAGCAGTTCTTC
CSDRTGTYNEQFF
>TRBJ2-1|TRBV7-8|few|TRBD2
TGTGCCAGCAGCGAACGAATAGGACTAGCGGGGGACAAGGGGCAGTTCTTC
CASSERIGLAGDKGQFF
>TRBJ2-7|TRBV4-2|.|.
TGTGCCAGCAGCCAATCGGGGGGCGCCTACGAGCAGTACTTC
CASSQSGGAYEQYF
>TRBJ1-1|TRBV7-9|.|.
TGTGCCAGCAGCTCCCATGAAACAGGGTCCACTGAAGCTTTCTTT
CASSSHETGSTEAFF
>TRBJ1-2|TRBV4-3|once|TRBD1
TGCGCCAGCAGCCAAGGTGGGGACAGGGGGCTGGGCTATGGCTACACCTTC
CASSQGGDRGLGYGYTF
>TRBJ1-2|TRBV2|.|.
TGTGCCAGCAGTGAACGAGGGGGTGTAGGCTATGGCTACACCTTC
CASSERGGVGYGYTF
>TRBJ2-7|TRBV11-2|.|TRBD2
TGTGCCAGCAGCTCCCTTTACGGGCTAGCGGTCTACGAGCAGTACTTC
CASSSLYGLAVYEQYF
>TRBJ2-5|TRBV1|once|.
TGCACCAGCAGCCAATGGGCGGAGGACAGGTGTTTTCTGGGGCGAGAGACCCAGTACTTC
CTSSQWAEDRCFLGRETQYF
>TRBJ2-1|TRBV7-3|.|.
TGTGCCAGCAGCTTAAGCGGGATAATCGATGAGCAGTTCTTC
CASSLSGIIDEQFF
>TRBJ2-1|TRBV29-1|.|TRBD1
TGCAGCGTTGAAGATTTCGACAGGGGCGGTGAGCAGTTCTTC
CSVEDFDRGGEQFF
>TRBJ2-2|TRBV30|.|TRBD1
TGTGCCTGGAGTGTCGACAGGGTAGGCGGGGAGCTGTTTTTT
CAWSVDRVGGELFF
>TRBJ2-5|TRBV5-6|.|.
TGTGCCAGCAGCCACTTAAACAGGGTGGCTAGGGAGACCCAGTACTTC
CASSHLNRVARETQYF
>TRBJ2-7|TRBV27|.|.
TGTGCCAAACCGAGGGGGATTTACGAGCAGTACTTC
CAKPRGIYEQYF
>TRBJ1-1|TRBV5-1|.|.
TGCGCCAGCAGCTTCGTAATGGAGGCTGAAGCTTTCTTT
CASSFVMEAEAFF
>TRBJ2-5|TRBV5-1|.|.
TGCGCCAGCAGCTTGGATCTACAGATGGGAGAGACCCAGTACTTC
CASSLDLQMGETQYF
>TRBJ1-3|TRBV27|.|TRBD1
TGTGCCAGCAGTTCATTGACAGGGACAGGAAACACCATATATTTT
CASSSLTGTGNTIYF
>TRBJ2-7|TRBV5-1|.|TRBD1
TGCGCCAGCAGCCCGGACAGGGGGGGCACCTACGAGCAGTACTTC
CASSPDRGGTYEQYF
>TRBJ2-7|TRBV12-5|once|.
TGTGCTAGTGGTTTAGTCCCCGGTGGCCTAGCCCGAAGCTCCTACGAGCAGTACTTC
CASGLVPGGLARSSYEQYF
>TRBJ2-7|TRBV12-5|.|.
TGTGCTAGTGGTTTGTGGGGCAGAAACTACGAGCAGTACTTC
CASGLWGRNYEQYF
>TRBJ2-1|TRBV7-3|.|TRBD2
TGTGCCAGCAGCTTATTGACTAGCGGTAGTGAGCAGTTCTTC
CASSLLTSGSEQFF
>TRBJ2-3|TRBV2|.|TRBD1
TGTGCCAGCAGTACCCAGGGACAGGCGGGAGATACGCAGTATTTT
CASSTQGQAGDTQYF
>TRBJ2-1|TRBV30|few|.
TGTGCCTGGAGTCCGACCCCAGCAGGTGAGCAGTTCTTC
CAWSPTPAGEQFF
>TRBJ2-7|TRBV10-3|.|TRBD2
TGTGCCATCAGTGAGTCTAGCGGGGGGGGCAACGAGCAGTACTTC
CAISESSGGGNEQYF
>TRBJ1-2|TRBV15|.|TRBD1
TGTGCCACCAGCAGAGATTCAGGGACAGATAGCTACACCTTC
CATSRDSGTDSYTF